This T cell receptor beta chain appears in the sequencing data of a study of blood T cells in healthy people across ages (dated by TCRdb to between 2015 and 2017). A note on the overall study: In model experiments, roughly one uniquely barcoded TCR beta cDNA molecule per two T cells was captured by template switching. To track age-related changes in TCR beta repertoire diversity, the study relied on deep sequencing normalized with unique cDNA molecular identifiers. Donors were grouped into four age groups: young (average 16 years), middle-aged (approximately 41), aged (62) and long-lived (about 90). Donors of different ages were randomly distributed across sequencing lanes to avoid experimental bias. The study analyzed two additional independent replicas of 1 million unique cDNA reads from the same blood draw for two donors, one aged 18 to 29 and one aged 80 or older. Broader findings and caveats from the paper: Compared with the aged group, the long-lived group had more naive CD4+ T cells, fewer expanded clones and increased TCR diversity, suggesting age selection. Donor CMV infection status was unknown, potentially confounding age-related changes in expanded clonotypes. Bulk unsorted PBMC profiling prevented conclusive comparison of naive and antigen-experienced compartments. Estimates of total diversity from one million sequenced T cells were regarded as lower bounds and underestimates. Observed TCR beta diversity per million T cells fell roughly linearly with age, and a significant reduction was already apparent by age around 44. A strong correlation was found between observed TCR beta diversity and the percentage of naive T cells measured by flow cytometry.

The CDR3, from cysteine to phenylalanine, totals 15 residues. Only the CDR3 region is kept as DNA, spanning 45 bases read in frame from base 1. Trimming at the junction amounts to 5 bases on V and 6 bases on J, and the germline ends lie 20 bases apart. Libraries were constructed by 5' RACE. TCRdb names Illumina HiSeq 2500 as the instrument used. A second PCR of 7 to 11 cycles was performed with a sample-barcoded 5' primer and a J-beta primer mix. A unique molecular identifier was introduced onto each TCR beta cDNA molecule by a template-switch 5' adaptor carrying 12 random nucleotides. Each sample yielded at least 2.5 million CDR3-containing paired-end reads. The Mint cDNA synthesis kit, primed by a TRBC-specific oligonucleotide, was used to synthesize first-strand cDNA from all RNA. All cDNA was treated with uracil-DNA glycosylase and then went through a first 18-cycle PCR with the universal primers M1SS and BC2_uni_R. The authors' analysis ran thus. For normalization, 1 million high-quality reads, each with a distinct molecular identifier, were randomly selected from each sample. Reads sharing molecular identifiers were discarded rather than binned into consensus sequences. MiTCR, set to a Q25 quality threshold and the strictest error-elimination algorithm, was used for CDR3 identification, clonotype clustering and error correction. A nonparametric unseen species model with Euler transformation was used to estimate a lower bound on total TCR beta diversity. Clones were called with MiXCR by TCRdb after fastp trimmed the public reads at Q25, and only in-frame beta chains were retained. For every CDR3 protein sequence, its rows merge into one entry that carries the most common genes and DNA. The V and J calls were not made by the authors but by TCRdb's processing. The sample table lists 850,000 to 1,300,000 distinct CDR3 sequences, 45% of them with a count of one. The ten biggest clones cover approximately 20% of the sample.

A word on this clonotype: Its antigen remains unidentified. The sample holds no much larger clone one base away, and base qualities are not on file.

The 39 donors, aged roughly 6 to 95 years, were systemically healthy Caucasian individuals from Russia. Approximately 10 milliliters of peripheral blood were collected from each donor into EDTA-treated Vacutainer tubes. PBMCs were isolated by Ficoll-Paque density-gradient centrifugation, with at least 6.5 million obtained per sample. Total RNA was extracted from PBMCs with Trizol reagent, with at least 5.5 micrograms obtained per sample. Naive CD45RAhigh/CD27high T cell percentages were measured by flow cytometry on a PBMC aliquot from every donor. The rearrangement combines TRBV12-3 or TRBV12-4 with TRBJ2-7; the D gene cannot be resolved beyond TRBD1 or TRBD2, each matching 5 bases. The sample taken for sequencing was blood. This receptor was obtained from a woman aged 55-75 years in good health. CDR3 sequence: CASSAVREQGLEQYF. The nucleotide sequence reads as follows: TGTGCCAGCAGTGCGGTCAGGGAGCAGGGCCTCGAGCAGTACTTC.